The T cell receptor beta chain described here comes from a study of PD-L1 blockade in urothelial cancer. Data came from immunoSEQ multiplex PCR; TCRdb stores just in-frame clones and leaves some out. In the table there are 46,000 or so clones, approximately 90% of which are singletons. CDR1 and CDR2 (germline): SGHAT, FQNNGV. The CDR3 runs 15 residues. V gave up 7 bases and J gave up 0 bases, with 15 bases separating them. The starting material was PBMCs, obtained around atezolizumab (anti-PD-L1) treatment. The chain employs TRBV11-2 and TRBJ1-1; TRBD1 is a possible D gene (5 bases). This TCR came from a man aged 60 to 69 with urothelial cancer. The CDR3 DNA reads as TGTGCCAGCAATAAGGGGCGCGGGATGAACACTGAAGCTTTCTTT. Its translation: CASNKGRGMNTEAFF.